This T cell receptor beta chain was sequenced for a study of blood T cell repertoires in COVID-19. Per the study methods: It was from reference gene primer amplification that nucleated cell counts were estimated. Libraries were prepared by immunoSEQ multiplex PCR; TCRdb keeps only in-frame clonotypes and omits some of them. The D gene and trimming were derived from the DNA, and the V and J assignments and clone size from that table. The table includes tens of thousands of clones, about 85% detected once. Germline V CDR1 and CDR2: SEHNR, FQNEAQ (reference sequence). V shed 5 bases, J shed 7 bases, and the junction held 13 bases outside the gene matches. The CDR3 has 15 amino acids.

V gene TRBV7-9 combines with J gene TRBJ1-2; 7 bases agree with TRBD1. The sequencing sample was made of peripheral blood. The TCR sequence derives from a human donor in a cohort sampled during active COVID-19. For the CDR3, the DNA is TGTGCCAGCAGCCCGACAGGGTATGGTGCTGGTGGCTACACCTTC. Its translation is CASSPTGYGAGGYTF.